These 4 T cell receptor beta chains originate from one sample sequenced in a study of cytomegalovirus exposure and HLA in healthy donors. Amplification used 60 Vbeta primers and 13 Jbeta primers. Clones were sequenced by immunoSEQ multiplex PCR, and TCRdb holds only the in-frame ones, with some missing. The sample yields 150,000 to 200,000 clones, approximately 84% seen once. Sequencing was done on a sample of PBMCs. These receptor sequences come from a boy aged 5 to 17 in good health and CMV-seronegative.

V gene TRBV28 combines with J gene TRBJ1-2; D call uncertain. Trimming left V 10 bases short and J 4 bases short, with 13 bases between. The CDR3 is 12 residues long. Germline V CDR1 and CDR2: MDHEN, SYDVKM. The CDR3 region is CATARVGYGYTF. DNA for the CDR3: TGTGCCACCGCCCGGGTTGGCTATGGCTACACCTTC.

As to this clone: Other DNA sequences of this sample code for an identical CDR3. V is TRBV9 and J is TRBJ1-1; D call uncertain. With 1 base removed from V and 4 bases from J, the gap between germline ends came to 8 bases. CDR3 size: 13 residues. Germline CDR1 SGDLS, CDR2 YYNGEE. The CDR3, as DNA: TGTGCCAGCAGCGTAAGCGGCGGCACTGAAGCTTTCTTT. Its translation is CASSVSGGTEAFF.

CDR3 nucleotides: TGTGCCAGCAGTGTAAACAGGGTAGTGGGCGGTCATGAGCAGTTCTTC. Its protein is CASSVNRVVGGHEQFF. This chain uses TRBV28 with TRBJ2-1, with D possibly matching TRBD1 (6 bases). The CDR3 contains 16 residues. Germline CDR1 reads MDHEN; CDR2 reads SYDVKM. Trimming shortened V by 5 bases and J by 8 bases, and 22 bases separated the two germline ends.

As concerns this clone: Compared with germline, one end of the junction differs, possibly owing to a read error. V is TRBV7-2 and J is TRBJ1-1, with a weak D call TRBD1 (6 bases). Per the germline V gene, CDR1 is SGHTA and CDR2 is FQGNSA. The CDR3 loop spans 14 amino acids. CDR3 sequence: CASTLPGTYTEAFF. The CDR3 nucleotides read TGTGCCAGCACCTTACCCGGGACATACACTGAAGCTTTCTTT.